The 32 T cell receptor beta chains given below trace back to one sample, sequenced in a study of T cell changes during pregnancy in multiple sclerosis. Sequenced by immunoSEQ multiplex PCR; TCRdb stores in-frame clones only, minus some. The sample consists of over 35,000 clones, around 92% of them appearing once. The sample was peripheral blood. These receptors originate from a female donor with multiple sclerosis, enrolled in a pregnancy study.

The gene calls are TRBV6-4 and TRBJ2-6; D unclear. The CDR3 sequence is 14 residues long. Germline lookup yields CDR1 MRHNA and CDR2 SNTAGT. V was trimmed by 4 bases and J by 3 bases, leaving 7 bases between them. CDR3 amino acids: CASSALLGANVLTF. In DNA, the CDR3 is TGTGCCAGCAGTGCCTTACTTGGGGCCAACGTCCTGACTTTC.

CDR3 sequence: CASSSGGLAGDNEQFF. The CDR3 region has the DNA TGCGCCAGCAGCTCAGGAGGACTAGCGGGGGACAATGAGCAGTTCTTC. The chain combines TRBV5-1 with TRBJ2-1, with 13 bases lining up with TRBD2. Germline CDR1 reads SGHRS; CDR2 reads YFSETQ. V shed 3 bases and J 5 bases; nucleotides not matched to a gene: 5. The CDR3 loop spans 16 amino acids.

This clone appeared a few times. This rearrangement joins TRBV27 to TRBJ2-1; D may correspond to TRBD1 or TRBD2 (6 bases each). Germline lookup yields CDR1 MNHEY and CDR2 SMNVEV (reference sequence). V lost 3 bases and J lost 6, with 12 bases in between. This CDR3 comprises 14 residues. The CDR3 bases are TGTGCCAGCAGTTTGGGGGGCGTGGGCAATGAGCAGTTCTTC. This sequence encodes CASSLGGVGNEQFF.

The chain recombines TRBV7-8 with TRBJ2-3; 8 positions agree with TRBD2. Trimming removed 5 bases from V and 2 bases from J; junction bases left unmatched: 12. The CDR3 extends over 17 amino acids. CDR1 SGHVS and CDR2 FQNEAQ come from the germline V gene. CDR3 DNA sequence: TGTGCCAGCAGCGACGATACTAGCGGAGCGAACACAGATACGCAGTATTTT. The encoded protein is CASSDDTSGANTDTQYF.

The CDR3 sequence: CASRERQGEETQYF. The CDR3 coding sequence is TGTGCCAGCAGGGAAAGACAGGGTGAAGAGACCCAGTACTTC. This rearrangement joins TRBV6-6 to TRBJ2-5, with 7 bases matching TRBD1. With V trimmed by 6 bases and J by 3 bases, 7 bases remained unmatched. The CDR3 extends over 14 amino acids. Germline-derived CDR1 and CDR2 are MNHNY and SVGAGI (reference sequence).

The chain joins TRBV11-2 to TRBJ2-7; tentatively, D is TRBD2 (5 bases). CDR1 and CDR2 from the germline V gene are SGHAT and FQNNGV. The CDR3 sequence is 13 residues long. V dropped 9 bases and J dropped 4 bases, with 16 bases sitting between them. In nucleotides, the CDR3 is TGTGCCAGTTGGACTTCCTCTTCATACGAGCAGTACTTC. The encoded protein is CASWTSSSYEQYF.

The chain carries TRBV6-6 and TRBJ2-5; the match to TRBD1 covers 8 bases. The CDR3 is made up of 15 amino acids. The germline CDR1 and CDR2 sequences are MNHNY and SVGAGI (reference sequence). Trimming took 2 bases from V and 4 from J; bases not matched to a gene: 6. CDR3 sequence reads: CASSYPTGAAETQYF. The CDR3 DNA reads TGTGCCAGCAGTTACCCGACAGGGGCGGCAGAGACCCAGTACTTC.

The V gene is TRBV9, the J gene TRBJ2-3; D not resolved. V shed 0 bases and J shed 0 bases, with 8 bases lying between them. Per germline, CDR1 SGDLS and CDR2 YYNGEE. This CDR3 has 15 amino acids. CDR3 nucleotides: TGTGCCAGCAGCGTAGGAGCGCCTAGCACAGATACGCAGTATTTT. Encoded protein: CASSVGAPSTDTQYF.

The V call is TRBV11-2, the J call TRBJ2-7; perhaps TRBD2 as D (5 bases). Germline V gene data show CDR1 as SGHAT and CDR2 as FQNNGV. The CDR3 loop spans 13 amino acids. V shed 5 bases and J shed 3 bases, with 11 bases lying between them. The CDR3: CASSHDAGYEQYF. CDR3 nucleotide sequence: TGTGCCAGCAGCCATGACGCGGGCTACGAGCAGTACTTC.

This clone is a singleton in its sample. CDR3 coding DNA: TGCGCCAGCAGCCCCGGACAGGGAGAGACCCAGTACTTC. Translation: CASSPGQGETQYF. The chain recombines TRBV5-1 with TRBJ2-5; TRBD1 matches at 8 bases. The junction had 3 bases not matched to a gene; V was cut back by 4 bases and J by 4 bases. Germline-derived CDR1 and CDR2 are SGHRS and YFSETQ. This CDR3 contains 13 residues.

This chain links TRBV23-1 with TRBJ1-1; 12 bases line up with TRBD1. TRBV23-1 is labeled an ORF, and its function is uncertain. The CDR3 totals 14 residues. Losses at the gene ends were 0 bases for V and 8 bases for J; bases not matched to a gene: 1. This CDR3 reads CASSQSGTGGEAFF. In nucleotides, the CDR3 is TGCGCCAGCAGTCAATCCGGGACAGGGGGCGAAGCTTTCTTT.

The chain couples TRBV6-5 to TRBJ1-2; 7 nucleotides align to TRBD1. Trimming cost V 6 bases and J 2 bases; bases outside gene matches: 6. The CDR3 totals 14 residues. Germline assignment: CDR1 MNHEY and CDR2 SVGAGI. CDR3 sequence: CASRKTGKNYGYTF. CDR3 nucleotides: TGTGCCAGCAGGAAGACAGGGAAAAACTATGGCTACACCTTC.

This clone was counted once. Other DNA sequences in this specimen translate into the identical CDR3. The chain is built from TRBV6-6 and TRBJ2-7, with 7 bases matching TRBD1. Germline V gene sequence: CDR1 MNHNY, CDR2 SVGAGI (reference sequence). The CDR3 loop spans 14 amino acids. V lost 4 bases to trimming and J lost 2 bases; unmatched junction nucleotides: 5. The CDR3 DNA sequence: TGTGCCAGCAGTTCCAGACAGGGACCCTACGAGCAGTACTTC. This translates into CASSSRQGPYEQYF.

The CDR3: CASSPGPSGDSYNEQFF. The CDR3 DNA follows: TGTGCCAGCAGCCCTGGACCTAGCGGAGACTCCTACAATGAGCAGTTCTTC. The J gene is TRBJ2-1, the V gene TRBV7-8; 7 nucleotides agree with TRBD2. V shed 5 bases and J 0 bases; nucleotides not matched to a gene: 10. Germline loops: CDR1 SGHVS, CDR2 FQNEAQ. The CDR3 extends over 17 amino acids.

The chain recombines TRBV6-6 with TRBJ1-3; 8 bases are a match to TRBD1. Germline trimming cut 5 bases from V and 3 bases from J; bases unmatched to any gene: 0. The germline gives CDR1 MNHNY, CDR2 SVGAGI (reference sequence). There are 13 residues in the CDR3. The CDR3: CASSTGGGNTIYF. The CDR3 DNA follows: TGTGCCAGCAGTACAGGGGGTGGAAACACCATATATTTT.

The rearrangement links TRBV4-1 to TRBJ1-2, with 8 bases fitting TRBD1. Germline values: CDR1 MGHRA, CDR2 YSYEKL. The CDR3 contains 15 residues. V shed 0 bases and J 7 bases; nucleotides not matched to a gene: 7. As DNA, the CDR3 is TGCGCCAGCAGCCAAGAACAGGGGGTAAATTTTGGCTACACCTTC. Translation: CASSQEQGVNFGYTF.

This rearrangement joins TRBV18 to TRBJ2-1, with D possibly called TRBD1 or TRBD2 (5 bases each). Trimming cost V 6 bases and J 2 bases, with 17 bases left between them. This CDR3 spans 16 amino acids. Germline V gene lookup returns CDR1 KGHSH and CDR2 LQKENI. The CDR3 DNA sequence: TGTGCCAGCTCGCCGACCCGGGACCCCACCTACAATGAGCAGTTCTTC. Protein product: CASSPTRDPTYNEQFF.

V and J are TRBV18 and TRBJ1-2; TRBD1 agrees at 7 bases. Germline values: CDR1 KGHSH, CDR2 LQKENI. J was trimmed by 4 bases and V by 2 bases; bases with no gene match: 7. The CDR3 has 15 amino acids. Written as DNA, the CDR3 is TGTGCCAGCTCACCAGACAGGGATGGCATCTATGGCTACACCTTC. Amino acids: CASSPDRDGIYGYTF.

The chain is built from TRBV2 and TRBJ1-1; D is uncertain. V was cut by 8 bases and J by 7 bases, with 8 bases left in between. This CDR3 region has 10 residues. Germline assignment: CDR1 SNHLY and CDR2 FYNNEI. The CDR3 region has the DNA TGTGCCAGCGGGATAAGTGAAGCTTTCTTT. As protein: CASGISEAFF.

This chain joins TRBV11-1 and TRBJ2-1; D gene ambiguous. Trimming removed 3 bases at V and 8 bases at J, with 14 bases between. Germline CDR1 and CDR2: SGHAT and FQDESV (reference sequence). The CDR3 sequence is 14 residues long. The CDR3 region is CASSLTTGSDEQFF. The DNA of the CDR3 is TGTGCCAGCAGCTTGACGACTGGAAGCGATGAGCAGTTCTTC.

This clone was counted a single time. The chain couples TRBV4-3 to TRBJ1-1; D ambiguous. The CDR3 runs 13 residues. In germline, CDR1 is LGHNA, CDR2 YSLEER. V was clipped by 4 bases and J by 4 bases, with 10 bases between them. The CDR3 DNA reads as TGCGCCAGCAGCCGCGGTCAGAGCACTGAAGCTTTCTTT. It specifies CASSRGQSTEAFF.

This clone appeared a few times. Other DNA sequences in this specimen translate into the identical CDR3. This rearrangement joins TRBV5-1 to TRBJ2-5; 7 bases fit TRBD2. CDR3 size: 14 residues. Per germline, CDR1 SGHRS and CDR2 YFSETQ. J lost 1 base, V lost 4 bases, and 4 bases had no gene match. Here the CDR3 reads CASSPSGAQETQYF. The CDR3 DNA reads TGCGCCAGCAGCCCGAGCGGGGCCCAAGAGACCCAGTACTTC.

The V and J genes are TRBV5-1 and TRBJ2-5; 7 bases match TRBD2. Germline V gene sequence: CDR1 SGHRS, CDR2 YFSETQ. This CDR3 spans 14 amino acids. The V gene end was trimmed by 2 bases and the J gene end by 5 bases; junction bases not matched to a gene: 6. CDR3 in DNA: TGCGCCAGCAGCTTTCGCGGGAGAGTGGAGACCCAGTACTTC. It specifies CASSFRGRVETQYF.

V is TRBV7-4 and J is TRBJ1-2; no clear D. Germline CDR1 is SGHVT and CDR2 is SQSDAQ. V was cut by 1 base and J by 8 bases, with 17 bases left in between. The CDR3 covers 15 residues. CDR3 amino acids: CASSLGPDGPLGYTF. The CDR3 DNA sequence: TGTGCCAGCAGCTTAGGACCCGACGGGCCGCTAGGCTACACCTTC.

This clone ranks as medium-sized. The chain links TRBV7-2 to TRBJ2-2, with D hard to call. V lost 4 bases and J 4 bases, leaving 7 bases between the germline ends. Germline lookup yields CDR1 SGHTA and CDR2 FQGNSA. CDR3 length equals 13 residues. DNA for the CDR3: TGTGCCAGCAGCTCCGCATCCACCGGGGAGCTGTTTTTT. Encoded protein: CASSSASTGELFF.

V usage is TRBV25-1 and J usage is TRBJ2-2; 7 positions match TRBD2. Germline values: CDR1 MGHDK, CDR2 SYGVNS. This CDR3 is built from 13 residues. Unmatched junction bases numbered 4, after V lost 5 bases and J lost 7 bases. In DNA, the CDR3 is TGTGCCAGCAGTAGTGGGAGGGGCGGGGAGCTGTTTTTT. Translation: CASSSGRGGELFF.

The chain employs TRBV19 and TRBJ1-2; possible D gene TRBD1, 6 bases. V lost 6 bases and J 2 bases, leaving 13 bases between the germline ends. Per the germline V gene, CDR1 is LNHDA and CDR2 is SQIVND (reference sequence). The CDR3 runs 14 residues. CDR3: CASRKEGGNYGYTF. For the CDR3, the DNA is TGTGCCAGTAGAAAAGAGGGGGGGAACTATGGCTACACCTTC.

The chain links TRBV11-2 to TRBJ1-1; a possible D gene is TRBD1 (6 bases). The germline V gene encodes CDR1 SGHAT and CDR2 FQNNGV. Trimming pared 0 bases from V and 3 bases from J, leaving 14 bases between. This CDR3 has 16 residues. DNA for the CDR3: TGTGCCAGCAGCTTAGAAGGGCTGGGGGCGGACACTGAAGCTTTCTTT. It codes for CASSLEGLGADTEAFF.

V usage is TRBV7-3 and J usage is TRBJ1-1, with D perhaps matching TRBD1 (5 bases). CDR3 length: 17 amino acids. Germline assignment: CDR1 SGHTA and CDR2 FQGTGA. Trimming stripped 3 bases from V and 4 bases from J, with 21 bases between. The CDR3 sequence: CASSFPLIGARGTEAFF. DNA for the CDR3: TGTGCCAGCAGCTTTCCCCTAATCGGGGCGCGGGGCACTGAAGCTTTCTTT.

This clone has more than one count but fewer than ten. The chain has TRBV7-2 and TRBJ1-5; D gene uncertain. Trimming took 3 bases from V and 4 from J, leaving 7 bases between them. Per germline, CDR1 SGHTA and CDR2 FQGNSA. This CDR3 region has 13 residues. The CDR3 DNA sequence: TGTGCCAGCAGCTTCCGCGATAATCAGCCCCAGCATTTT. Its translation is CASSFRDNQPQHF.

A few counts support this clone. The chain carries TRBV6-5 and TRBJ2-3; D is perhaps TRBD2 (5 bases). The germline V and J ends were trimmed by 6 bases and 2 bases, with 15 bases remaining between them. The germline V gene has CDR1 MNHEY and CDR2 SVGAGI. The length of the CDR3 is 15 residues. The CDR3 coding sequence is TGTGCCAGCAGCGCAAGGACTTCTAACACAGATACGCAGTATTTT. This codes for CASSARTSNTDTQYF.

J is TRBJ2-5 and V is TRBV28; tentatively, D is TRBD1 (6 bases). Germline V gene sequence: CDR1 MDHEN, CDR2 SYDVKM. The CDR3 length is 15 residues. Trimming pared 6 bases from V and 0 bases from J, leaving 14 bases between. The chain's CDR3 is CASSLGGANQETQYF. CDR3 DNA sequence: TGTGCCAGCAGCCTAGGGGGTGCAAACCAAGAGACCCAGTACTTC. The whole variable domain, filled in from reference TRBV28 and TRBJ2-5, reads DVKVTQSSRYLVKRTGEKVFLECVQDMDHENMFWYRQDPGLGLRLIYFSYDVKMKEKGDIPEGYSVSREKKERFSLILESASTNQTSMYLCASSLGGANQETQYFGPGTRLLVL.